This note documents a single T cell receptor (beta chain) sequence. This record comes from a study of T cells expressing NK-cell markers. TCRdb reanalyzed the 5' RACE reads, giving one entry per CDR3 protein sequence and no DNA. The listing contains hundreds of thousands of distinct CDR3 sequences. In germline, CDR1 is DFQATT, CDR2 SNEGSKA (reference sequence). The CDR3 is made up of 14 amino acids. The clonotype comes from a man younger than 35 in good health. The sample consisted of blood T cells: a sorted CD56 or NKG2C T cell subset, CD4+ or CD8+ T cells, or bulk PBMC T cells (not recorded which). The V call is TRBV20-1, the J call TRBJ2-1; there is no DNA to check the TCRdb D call of TRBD2. The CDR3 spells CSALEVAGYNEQFF.